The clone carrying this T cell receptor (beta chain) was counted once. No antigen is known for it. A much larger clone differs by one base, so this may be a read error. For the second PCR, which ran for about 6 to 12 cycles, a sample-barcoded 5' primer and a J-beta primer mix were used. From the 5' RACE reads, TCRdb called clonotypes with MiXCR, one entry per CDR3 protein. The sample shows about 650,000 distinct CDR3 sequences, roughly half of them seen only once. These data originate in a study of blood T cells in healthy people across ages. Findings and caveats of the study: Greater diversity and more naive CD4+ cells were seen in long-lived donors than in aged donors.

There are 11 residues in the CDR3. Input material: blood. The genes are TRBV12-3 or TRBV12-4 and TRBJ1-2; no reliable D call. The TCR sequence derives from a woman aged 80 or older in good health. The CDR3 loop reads CASLWSYSYTF. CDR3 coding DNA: TGTGCCAGCTTATGGAGCTATAGCTACACCTTC.